Below, 14 T cell receptor beta chains from the same sample are listed, as sequenced in a study of early T cells in non-severe SARS-CoV-2 infection. Using its own MiXCR run on the 5' RACE reads, TCRdb lists one record per CDR3 protein. The repertoire holds 76,000 or so distinct CDR3 sequences, approximately 11% seen once, with 4.7% in the top ten. The sample taken for sequencing was whole blood. The source is an adult who was a healthcare worker with PCR-confirmed SARS-CoV-2 infection or an uninfected control (not recorded which).

V usage is TRBV3-1 and J usage is TRBJ1-5, with a weak D call TRBD1 (5 bases). CDR1 LGHDT and CDR2 YNNKEL come from the germline V gene (reference sequence). The CDR3 is 13 amino acids. Trimming pared 4 bases from V and 1 base from J, leaving 5 bases between. The CDR3 here is CASSRGSNQPQHF. CDR3 nucleotides: TGTGCCAGCAGCCGGGGGAGCAATCAGCCCCAGCATTTT.

This clonotype was detected ten times or more. CDR3: CATQGLAGNEQFF. CDR3 sequence (DNA): TGTGCCACCCAGGGACTAGCGGGGAATGAGCAGTTCTTC. The chain carries TRBV11-2 and TRBJ2-1, with 13 bases aligning to TRBD2. Germline V gene sequence: CDR1 SGHAT, CDR2 FQNNGV. The CDR3 is made up of 13 amino acids. The junction had 4 bases not matched to a gene; V was cut back by 10 bases and J by 7 bases.

The chain employs TRBV20-1 and TRBJ1-1; 8 bases agree with TRBD1. Looked up from germline, CDR1 is DFQATT and CDR2 is SNEGSKA (reference sequence). The CDR3 runs 15 residues. Trimming cost V 4 bases and J 0 bases; bases outside gene matches: 7. The CDR3 sequence is CSANDRGVMNTEAFF. Written as DNA, the CDR3 is TGCAGTGCTAATGACAGGGGCGTCATGAACACTGAAGCTTTCTTT.

The table lists this clonotype with many counts. The rearrangement links TRBV4-3 to TRBJ2-7; D not certain. Germline V gene data show CDR1 as LGHNA and CDR2 as YSLEER. Trimming took 0 bases from V and 2 from J, leaving 8 bases between them. This CDR3 is 14 amino acids long. The CDR3, as DNA: TGCGCCAGCAGCCAAGATAAGGGTCCCTACGAGCAGTACTTC. It encodes CASSQDKGPYEQYF.

V is TRBV12-5 and J is TRBJ2-3; D gene ambiguous. Trimming left V 1 base short and J 4 bases short, with 3 bases between. Germline assignment: CDR1 LGHNT and CDR2 FRNRAP. The CDR3 has 12 residues. CDR3 DNA sequence: TGTGCTAGTGGTTTGGGGGCAGATACGCAGTATTTT. Amino acids: CASGLGADTQYF. The variable domain in full, with the rest retrieved from reference TRBV12-5 and TRBJ2-3, is DARVTQTPRHKVTEMGQEVTMRCQPILGHNTVFWYRQTMMQGLELLAYFRNRAPLDDSGMPKDRFSAEMPDATLATLKIQPSEPRDSAVYFCASGLGADTQYFGPGTRLTVL.

Only one count was recorded for this clonotype. The J gene is TRBJ2-1, the V gene TRBV7-8; tentative D call: TRBD2 (6 bases). The CDR3 consists of 13 residues. V lost 11 bases and J 2 bases, leaving 13 bases between the germline ends. The germline V gene encodes CDR1 SGHVS and CDR2 FQNEAQ. CDR3 bases: TGTGCCGGCATGGCGGGGACCTACAATGAGCAGTTCTTC. Its translation is CAGMAGTYNEQFF.

This clonotype was seen repeatedly, ten times or more. The CDR3: CASSQDEGGGEQYF. DNA of the CDR3: TGCGCCAGCAGCCAAGATGAGGGGGGCGGCGAGCAGTACTTC. The chain has TRBV4-3 and TRBJ2-7; D is perhaps TRBD1 or TRBD2 (6 bases each). The CDR3 loop spans 14 amino acids. The V and J ends lost 0 bases and 6 bases respectively, with 12 bases between them. Germline assignment: CDR1 LGHNA and CDR2 YSLEER.

V is TRBV9 and J is TRBJ1-2; D unclear. The V and J ends lost 0 bases and 2 bases respectively, with 8 bases between them. Germline lookup yields CDR1 SGDLS and CDR2 YYNGEE. The CDR3 contains 14 residues. The CDR3 coding sequence is TGTGCCAGCAGCGTAGTCATAGGGAACTATGGCTACACCTTC. Translating it yields CASSVVIGNYGYTF.

V gene TRBV4-1 combines with J gene TRBJ1-2; 7 nucleotides match TRBD1. The CDR3 loop spans 17 amino acids. After removal of 3 bases from V and 7 bases from J, the junction contained 17 bases not matched to a gene. Germline V gives CDR1 MGHRA, CDR2 YSYEKL. The CDR3 DNA reads TGCGCCAGCAGCCATTTCGGTCGACAGGGCCCTGGGGCTGGCTACACCTTC. Amino acid sequence: CASSHFGRQGPGAGYTF.

This sequence joins TRBV20-1 and TRBJ2-2; D perhaps matches TRBD1 (5 bases). This CDR3 comprises 12 residues. Germline values: CDR1 DFQATT, CDR2 SNEGSKA (reference sequence). Trimming removed 6 bases from V and 4 bases from J, with 9 bases in between. The CDR3 loop is CSATVGTGELFF. The CDR3 DNA is TGCAGTGCGACAGTTGGCACCGGGGAGCTGTTTTTT.

This clonotype was counted ten times or more. The rearrangement uses TRBV11-2 and TRBJ2-3; D call uncertain. The germline V gene encodes CDR1 SGHAT and CDR2 FQNNGV. This CDR3 has 12 amino acids. V lost 3 bases and J 5 bases, leaving 6 bases between the germline ends. The CDR3 nucleotides read TGTGCCAGCAGCTTCCTTCGAGATACGCAGTATTTT. As protein: CASSFLRDTQYF.

The chain carries TRBV5-1 and TRBJ2-7, with D possibly being TRBD1 or TRBD2 (6 bases each). Germline loops: CDR1 SGHRS, CDR2 YFSETQ. V was shortened by 3 bases and J by 6 bases, with 13 bases between the two germline ends. There are 13 residues in the CDR3. This CDR3 is CASSWGAEREQYF. DNA for the CDR3: TGCGCCAGCAGCTGGGGGGCAGAACGCGAGCAGTACTTC. The variable domain in full, completed from reference TRBV5-1 and TRBJ2-7, reads KAGVTQTPRYLIKTRGQQVTLSCSPISGHRSVSWYQQTPGQGLQFLFEYFSETQRNKGNFPGRFSGRQFSNSRSEMNVSTLELGDSALYLCASSWGAEREQYFGPGTRLTVT.

This clonotype was observed many times. The chain uses TRBV7-9 and TRBJ1-5; maybe TRBD1 (5 bases). This CDR3 region has 14 residues. V was pared by 4 bases and J by 3 bases, with 10 bases between. Germline loops: CDR1 SEHNR, CDR2 FQNEAQ (reference sequence). The CDR3 spells CASSYAGSNQPQHF. CDR3 in DNA: TGTGCCAGCAGCTACGCAGGGTCCAATCAGCCCCAGCATTTT.

This clonotype was counted ten times or more. The V and J genes are TRBV7-9 and TRBJ1-4; TRBD1 matches at 10 bases. The CDR3 is made up of 16 amino acids. After removal of 1 base from V and 8 bases from J, the junction contained 7 bases not matched to a gene. Per germline, CDR1 SEHNR and CDR2 FQNEAQ (reference sequence). The CDR3 is CASSLGQGALKEKLFF. The DNA of the CDR3 is TGTGCCAGCAGCTTAGGACAGGGGGCTTTGAAGGAAAAACTGTTTTTT.